This TCR beta chain was retrieved from a study of cytomegalovirus exposure and HLA in healthy donors. Study-wide background: Unique TCR beta sequences numbering approximately 120 million came from 150 million to 200 million T cells in an earlier analysis. Study outcomes and limitations: Later analysis placed DRB1 highest and HLA-C lowest in TCR association rates, which differed by HLA locus. A further, later analysis showed that HLA-associated TCR beta chains (compared with equally common others) were more clonally expanded.

In the PCR, 60 Vbeta and 13 Jbeta primers were used. This table comes from immunoSEQ multiplex PCR, and its TCRdb copy is limited to in-frame clones, with some not included. The sample holds approximately 100,000 clones, almost 80% seen once. The CDR3 has 11 residues. Germline CDR1 SNHLY, CDR2 FYNNEI. Trimming stripped 8 bases from V and 6 bases from J, with 7 bases between. To note about this clone: Its target is unknown.

The receptor was isolated from a man between 60 and 75 years old in good health and CMV-seropositive. Specimen: PBMCs. J is TRBJ2-2 and V is TRBV2; D is undetermined. CDR3 sequence: CASRYAGELFF. The CDR3 DNA follows: TGTGCCAGCCGGTATGCCGGGGAGCTGTTTTTT.